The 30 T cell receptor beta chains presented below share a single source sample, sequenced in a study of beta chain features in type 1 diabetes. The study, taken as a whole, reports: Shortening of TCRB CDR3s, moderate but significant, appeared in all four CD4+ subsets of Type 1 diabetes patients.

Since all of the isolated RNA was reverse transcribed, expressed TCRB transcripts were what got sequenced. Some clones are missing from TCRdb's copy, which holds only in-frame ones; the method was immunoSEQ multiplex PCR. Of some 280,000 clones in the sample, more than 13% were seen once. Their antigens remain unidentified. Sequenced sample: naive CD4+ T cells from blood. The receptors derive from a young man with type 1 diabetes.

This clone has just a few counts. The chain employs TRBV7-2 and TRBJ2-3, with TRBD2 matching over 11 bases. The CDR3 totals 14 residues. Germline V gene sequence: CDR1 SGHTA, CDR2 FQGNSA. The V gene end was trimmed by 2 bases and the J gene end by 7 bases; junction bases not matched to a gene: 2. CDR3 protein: CASSLLAGGYTQYF. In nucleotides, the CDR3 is TGTGCCAGCAGCTTATTAGCGGGAGGGTATACGCAGTATTTT.

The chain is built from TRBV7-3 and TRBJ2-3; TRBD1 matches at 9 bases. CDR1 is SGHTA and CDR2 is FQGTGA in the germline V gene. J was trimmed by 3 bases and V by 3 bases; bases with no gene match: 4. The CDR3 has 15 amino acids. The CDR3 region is CASSFPGQGTDTQYF. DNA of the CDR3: TGTGCCAGCAGCTTCCCGGGACAGGGAACAGATACGCAGTATTTT.

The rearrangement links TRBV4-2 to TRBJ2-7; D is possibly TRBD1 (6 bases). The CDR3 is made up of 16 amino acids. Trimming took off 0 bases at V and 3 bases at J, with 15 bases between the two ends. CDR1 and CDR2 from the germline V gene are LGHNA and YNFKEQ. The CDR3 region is CASSQDFPGHNYEQYF. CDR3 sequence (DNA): TGTGCCAGCAGCCAAGACTTCCCGGGACACAACTACGAGCAGTACTTC.

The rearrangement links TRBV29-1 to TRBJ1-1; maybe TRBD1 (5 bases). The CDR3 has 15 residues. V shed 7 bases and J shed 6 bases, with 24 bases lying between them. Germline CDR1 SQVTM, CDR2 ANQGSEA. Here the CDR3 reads CSGGGAGPFSAEAFF. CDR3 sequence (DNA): TGCAGCGGAGGCGGGGCAGGGCCTTTTTCGGCTGAAGCTTTCTTT.

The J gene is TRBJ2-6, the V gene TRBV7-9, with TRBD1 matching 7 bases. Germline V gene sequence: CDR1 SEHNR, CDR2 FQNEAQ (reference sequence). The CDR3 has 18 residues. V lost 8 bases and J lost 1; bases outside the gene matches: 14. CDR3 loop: CASPTRGDRESGANVLTF. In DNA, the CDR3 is TGTGCCAGCCCCACGAGGGGAGACAGGGAGTCTGGGGCCAACGTCCTGACTTTC.

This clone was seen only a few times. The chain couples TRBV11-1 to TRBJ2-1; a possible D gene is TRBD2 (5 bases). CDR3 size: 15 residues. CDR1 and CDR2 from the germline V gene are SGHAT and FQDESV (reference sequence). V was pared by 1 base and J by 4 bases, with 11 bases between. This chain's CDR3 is CASSLGSGGYNEQFF. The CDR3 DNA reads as TGTGCCAGCAGCTTAGGGAGCGGCGGTTACAATGAGCAGTTCTTC. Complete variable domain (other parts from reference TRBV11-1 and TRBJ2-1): EAEVAQSPRYKITEKSQAVAFWCDPISGHATLYWYRQILGQGPELLVQFQDESVVDDSQLPKDRFSAERLKGVDSTLKIQPAELGDSAMYLCASSLGSGGYNEQFFGPGTRLTVL.

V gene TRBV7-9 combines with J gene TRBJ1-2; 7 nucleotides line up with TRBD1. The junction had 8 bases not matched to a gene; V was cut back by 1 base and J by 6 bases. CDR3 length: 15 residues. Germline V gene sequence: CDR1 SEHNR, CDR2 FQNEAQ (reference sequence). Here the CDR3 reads CASSLDEGARNGYTF. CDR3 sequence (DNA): TGTGCCAGCAGCTTAGATGAGGGGGCGCGGAATGGCTACACCTTC.

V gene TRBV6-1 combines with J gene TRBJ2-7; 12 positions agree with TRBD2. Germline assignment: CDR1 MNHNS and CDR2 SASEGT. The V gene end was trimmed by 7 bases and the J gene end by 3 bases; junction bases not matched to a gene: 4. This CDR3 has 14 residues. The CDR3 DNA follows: TGTGCCAGCATTCGACTAGCGGGAGACTACGAGCAGTACTTC. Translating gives CASIRLAGDYEQYF.

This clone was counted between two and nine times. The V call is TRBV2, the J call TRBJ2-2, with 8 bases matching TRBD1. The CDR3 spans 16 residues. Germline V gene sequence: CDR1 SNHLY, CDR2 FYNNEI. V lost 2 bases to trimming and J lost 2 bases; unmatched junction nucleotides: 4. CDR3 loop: CASSEQGAGNTGELFF. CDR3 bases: TGTGCCAGCAGTGAACAGGGGGCAGGAAACACCGGGGAGCTGTTTTTT.

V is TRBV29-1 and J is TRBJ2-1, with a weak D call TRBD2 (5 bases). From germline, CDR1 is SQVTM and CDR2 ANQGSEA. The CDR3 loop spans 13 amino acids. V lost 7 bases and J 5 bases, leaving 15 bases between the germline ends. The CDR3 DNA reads TGCAGCGGAGCGGAGAGAGTTAACAATGAGCAGTTCTTC. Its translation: CSGAERVNNEQFF.

The CDR3 is CASSRRTGYSSTDTQYF. In DNA, the CDR3 is TGTGCCAGCAGCCGACGCACGGGTTACTCTAGCACAGATACGCAGTATTTT. The genes are TRBV2 and TRBJ2-3; D not certain. CDR3 length: 17 amino acids. V was shortened by 6 bases and J by 0 bases, with 19 bases between the two germline ends. From germline, CDR1 is SNHLY and CDR2 FYNNEI.

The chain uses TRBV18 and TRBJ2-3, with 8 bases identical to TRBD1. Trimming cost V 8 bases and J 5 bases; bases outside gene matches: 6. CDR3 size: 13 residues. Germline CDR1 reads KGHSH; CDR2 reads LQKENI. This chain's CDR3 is CASGADREDTQYF. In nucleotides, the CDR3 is TGTGCCAGCGGAGCGGACAGGGAAGATACGCAGTATTTT. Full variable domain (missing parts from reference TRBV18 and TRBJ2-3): NAGVMQNPRHLVRRRGQEARLRCSPMKGHSHVYWYRQLPEEGLKFMVYLQKENIIDESGMPKERFSAEFPKEGPSILRIQQVVRGDSAAYFCASGADREDTQYFGPGTRLTVL.

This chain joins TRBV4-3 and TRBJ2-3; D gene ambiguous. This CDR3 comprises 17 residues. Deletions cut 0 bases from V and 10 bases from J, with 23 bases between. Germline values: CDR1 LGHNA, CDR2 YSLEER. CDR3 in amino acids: CASSQDTLSGMERAQYF. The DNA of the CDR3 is TGCGCCAGCAGCCAAGACACCCTTTCAGGAATGGAAAGAGCGCAGTATTTT.

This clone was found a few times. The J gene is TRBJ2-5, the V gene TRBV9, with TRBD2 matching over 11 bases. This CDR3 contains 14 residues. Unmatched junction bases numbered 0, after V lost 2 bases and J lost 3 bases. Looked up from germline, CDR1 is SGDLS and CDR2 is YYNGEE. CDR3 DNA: TGTGCCAGCAGCGTTAGCGGGGGGGAAGAGACCCAGTACTTC. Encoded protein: CASSVSGGEETQYF. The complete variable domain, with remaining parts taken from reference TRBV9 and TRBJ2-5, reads DSGVTQTPKHLITATGQRVTLRCSPRSGDLSVYWYQQSLDQGLQFLIQYYNGEERAKGNILERFSAQQFPDLHSELNLSSLELGDSALYFCASSVSGGEETQYFGPGTRLLVL.

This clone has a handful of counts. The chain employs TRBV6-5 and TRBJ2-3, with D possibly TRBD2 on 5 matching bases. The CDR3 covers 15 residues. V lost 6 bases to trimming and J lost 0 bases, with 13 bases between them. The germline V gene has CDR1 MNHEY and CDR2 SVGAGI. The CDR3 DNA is TGTGCCAGCAGCTCCCGGGGAGAGAGCACAGATACGCAGTATTTT. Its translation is CASSSRGESTDTQYF.

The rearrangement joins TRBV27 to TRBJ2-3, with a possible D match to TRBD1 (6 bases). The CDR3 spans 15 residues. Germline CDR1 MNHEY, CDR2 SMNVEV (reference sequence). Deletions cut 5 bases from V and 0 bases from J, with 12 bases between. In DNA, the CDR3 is TGTGCCAGCAGTGGCAGGGGTGTAAGCACAGATACGCAGTATTTT. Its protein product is CASSGRGVSTDTQYF.

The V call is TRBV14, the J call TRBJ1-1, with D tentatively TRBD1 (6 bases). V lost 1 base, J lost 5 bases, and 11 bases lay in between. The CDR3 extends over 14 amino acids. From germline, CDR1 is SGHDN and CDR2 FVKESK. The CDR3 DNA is TGTGCCAGCAGCCAAGTCGTGAGGGGGACTGAAGCTTTCTTT. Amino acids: CASSQVVRGTEAFF.

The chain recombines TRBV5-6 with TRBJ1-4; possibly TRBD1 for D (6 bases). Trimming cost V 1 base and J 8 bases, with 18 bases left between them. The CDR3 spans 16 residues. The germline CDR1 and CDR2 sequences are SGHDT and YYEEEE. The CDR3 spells CASSLRGHRAYEKLFF. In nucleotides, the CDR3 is TGTGCCAGCAGCTTGCGGGGACACCGGGCTTACGAAAAACTGTTTTTT.

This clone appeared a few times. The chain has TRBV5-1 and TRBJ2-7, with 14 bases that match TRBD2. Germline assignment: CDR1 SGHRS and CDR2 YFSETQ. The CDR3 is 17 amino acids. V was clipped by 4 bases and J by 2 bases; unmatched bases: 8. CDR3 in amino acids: CASSVGTSGRFTYEQYF. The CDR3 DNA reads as TGCGCCAGCAGCGTCGGGACTAGCGGGAGATTCACCTACGAGCAGTACTTC.

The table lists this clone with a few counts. The CDR3 sequence: CAISEPFEERVSYEQYF. CDR3 sequence (DNA): TGTGCCATCAGTGAGCCCTTCGAAGAGCGGGTGAGCTACGAGCAGTACTTC. This rearrangement joins TRBV10-3 to TRBJ2-7, with D possibly matching TRBD2 (6 bases). Germline V lookup: CDR1 ENHRY, CDR2 SYGVKD. The CDR3 runs 17 residues. V was clipped by 2 bases and J by 3 bases, with 20 bases between them.

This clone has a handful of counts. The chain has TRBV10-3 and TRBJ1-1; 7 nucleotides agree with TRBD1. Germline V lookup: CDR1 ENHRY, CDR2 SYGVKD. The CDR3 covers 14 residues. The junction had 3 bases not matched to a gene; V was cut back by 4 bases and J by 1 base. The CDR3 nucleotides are TGTGCCATCAGTGCGCGACAGGGGAACACTGAAGCTTTCTTT. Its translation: CAISARQGNTEAFF.

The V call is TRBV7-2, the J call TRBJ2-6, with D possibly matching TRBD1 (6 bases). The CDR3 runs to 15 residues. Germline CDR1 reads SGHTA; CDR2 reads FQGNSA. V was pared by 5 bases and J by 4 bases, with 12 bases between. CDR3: CASSLQGPGANVLTF. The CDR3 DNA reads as TGTGCCAGCAGCCTACAGGGACCCGGGGCCAACGTCCTGACTTTC.

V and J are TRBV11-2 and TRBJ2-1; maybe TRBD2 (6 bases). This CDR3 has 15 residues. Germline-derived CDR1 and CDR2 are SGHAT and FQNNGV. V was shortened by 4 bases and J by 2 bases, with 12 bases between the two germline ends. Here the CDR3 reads CASSSLSGTYNEQFF. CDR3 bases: TGTGCCAGCAGCTCCCTTAGCGGAACCTACAATGAGCAGTTCTTC.

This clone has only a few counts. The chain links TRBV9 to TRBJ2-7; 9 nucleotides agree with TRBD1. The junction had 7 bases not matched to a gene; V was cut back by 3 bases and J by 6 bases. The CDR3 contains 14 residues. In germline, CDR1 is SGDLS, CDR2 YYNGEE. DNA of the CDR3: TGTGCCAGCAGCGCTAGTACAGGGGGCACCGAGCAGTACTTC. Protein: CASSASTGGTEQYF.

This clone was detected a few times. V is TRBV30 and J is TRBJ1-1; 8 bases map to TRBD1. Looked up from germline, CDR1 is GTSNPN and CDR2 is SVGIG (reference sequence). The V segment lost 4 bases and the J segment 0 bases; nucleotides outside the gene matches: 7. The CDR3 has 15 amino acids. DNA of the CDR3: TGTGCCTGGAATGGACAGGGCAGCATGAACACTGAAGCTTTCTTT. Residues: CAWNGQGSMNTEAFF.

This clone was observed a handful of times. The CDR3 loop is CASSAQGSDGYTF. The CDR3 coding sequence is TGTGCCAGCAGTGCCCAGGGTTCTGACGGCTACACCTTC. The rearrangement joins TRBV6-1 to TRBJ1-2; possibly TRBD1 for D (5 bases). Trimming stripped 4 bases from V and 8 bases from J, with 14 bases between. CDR3 size: 13 residues. Germline CDR1 and CDR2: MNHNS and SASEGT.

The CDR3 DNA sequence: TGTGCCAGCAAGGCCGAACAGGGCAATCAGCCCCAGCATTTT. Its protein is CASKAEQGNQPQHF. The chain joins TRBV2 to TRBJ1-5; tentatively, D is TRBD1 (5 bases). CDR1 and CDR2 from the germline V gene are SNHLY and FYNNEI. The CDR3 covers 14 residues. Trimming cost V 7 bases and J 2 bases, with 12 bases left between them.

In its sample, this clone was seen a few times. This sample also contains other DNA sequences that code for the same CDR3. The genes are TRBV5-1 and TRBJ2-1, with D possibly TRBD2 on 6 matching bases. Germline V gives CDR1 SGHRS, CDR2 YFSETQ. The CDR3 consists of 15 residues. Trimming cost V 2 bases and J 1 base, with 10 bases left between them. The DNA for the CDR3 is TGCGCCAGCAGCTTAGCAAGCGGGTCCTACAATGAGCAGTTCTTC. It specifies CASSLASGSYNEQFF.

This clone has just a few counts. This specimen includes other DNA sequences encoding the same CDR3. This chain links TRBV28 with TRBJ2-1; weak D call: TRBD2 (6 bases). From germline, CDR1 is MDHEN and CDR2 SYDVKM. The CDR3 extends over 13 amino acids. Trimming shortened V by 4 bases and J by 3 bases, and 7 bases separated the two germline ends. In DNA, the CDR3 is TGTGCCAGCAGTTCCGGGGGCTACAATGAGCAGTTCTTC. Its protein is CASSSGGYNEQFF.

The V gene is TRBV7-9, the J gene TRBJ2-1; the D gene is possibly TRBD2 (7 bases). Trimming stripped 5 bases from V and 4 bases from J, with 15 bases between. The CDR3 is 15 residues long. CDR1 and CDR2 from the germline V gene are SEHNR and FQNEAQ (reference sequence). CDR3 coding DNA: TGTGCCAGCAGCCTATACGCGGGGGCATACAATGAGCAGTTCTTC. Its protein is CASSLYAGAYNEQFF.